The clone carrying this T cell receptor beta chain was seen a single time. Antigen unknown. This same CDR3 is encoded by further DNA sequences in the sample. Treatment: oral pan-JAK inhibitor, 5-10 mg twice daily. Punch biopsies of lesional scalp, plus peripheral blood, were taken from alopecia areata patients. The data were taken from a study of CD8+ T cells in alopecia areata. Study-level information: A regimen of oral tofacitinib, 5 to 10 mg twice daily, was given to treated patients. Study conclusions and caveats: While tofacitinib was given, many expanded lesional clones persisted in scalp and blood. Especially in alopecia totalis/universalis, lesional scalp showed greater clonality than normal scalp did.

Germline CDR1 PRHDT, CDR2 FYEKMQ (reference sequence). V was shortened by 1 base and J by 6 bases, with 4 bases between the two germline ends. CDR3 length: 11 residues. It was cDNA, reverse transcribed from extracted RNA, that served as the sequencing template. Assay used: immunoSEQ multiplex PCR; TCRdb lists only in-frame clones, some missing. The sample holds 150,000 to 200,000 clones, 40% to 65% seen once. The source material was CD8+ T cells sorted from blood, sampled at week 52, from a patient treated with tofacitinib. The clonotype was recovered from a human donor with alopecia areata. The rearrangement uses TRBV13 and TRBJ2-7, with unresolved D. CDR3: CASSLEGEQYF. The CDR3 nucleotides are TGTGCCAGCAGCTTAGAGGGCGAGCAGTACTTC.